This TCR beta chain was captured in a study of shared clonotypes between healthy human individuals. TCRdb's copy holds only in-frame clones and misses some; the assay was immunoSEQ multiplex PCR. The sample has roughly 2 million clones, roughly 95% seen once. Germline V gives CDR1 MNHEY, CDR2 SVGAGI. V shed 7 bases and J shed 9 bases, with 16 bases lying between them. This CDR3 contains 13 residues. This sequence originates from a man in his late teens or twenties in good health. The chain carries TRBV6-5 and TRBJ1-5; tentative D call: TRBD1 (5 bases). The sequencing sample was made of naive CD4+ T cells sorted from blood. As to subset: CD45RA+ positively selected. The CDR3 DNA sequence: TGTGCCAGCATGCAGGGAGGGGTGGGGCCCCAGCATTTT. The encoded protein is CASMQGGVGPQHF.